This TCR beta chain is drawn from a study of blood T cell repertoires in COVID-19. The V end lost 0 bases, the J end lost 2 bases, and 8 bases lay between the germline ends. Germline assignment: CDR1 SGHAT and CDR2 FQNNGV. This CDR3 contains 15 residues. Data came from immunoSEQ multiplex PCR; TCRdb stores just in-frame clones and leaves some out. The data show 300,000 to 400,000 clones, with 87% seen just once and roughly 1% held by the top ten. The chain links TRBV11-2 to TRBJ1-3, with unresolved D. This TCR derives from a woman aged 25 to 39 who had recovered from COVID-19. The sample taken for sequencing was PBMCs or T cells enriched from blood (not recorded which). CDR3 in DNA: TGTGCCAGCAGCTTAGATCGCGCGGCTGGAAACACCATATATTTT. Amino acid sequence: CASSLDRAAGNTIYF.